The 18 T cell receptor beta chains in this list originate from one sample, sequenced in a study of neurological immune-mediated disorders (dated by TCRdb to the late 2010s). Library method: 5' RACE. The instrument given in TCRdb is Illumina HiSeq 2500. TCRdb itself trimmed the public reads at Q25 with fastp, ran MiXCR and retained productive beta chains. Identical CDR3 proteins give one entry, which carries the most common genes and DNA. This sample lists roughly 70,000 distinct CDR3 sequences; about 4% were detected once. The top ten clones comprise 1% to 1.5% of the sample. Sequencing was carried out using PBMCs. The receptors stem from a man aged 25 to 40 with multiple sclerosis.

This clonotype was observed many times. V usage is TRBV12-3 or TRBV12-4 and J usage is TRBJ2-7, with TRBD1 matching 8 bases. This CDR3 contains 15 residues. V dropped 3 bases and J dropped 5; count of bases not matched to a gene: 9. CDR3 sequence (DNA): TGTGCCAGCAGTTTCGGGTTCAGGGGGCTGGACGAGCAGTACTTC. Its translation is CASSFGFRGLDEQYF.

This clonotype was detected ten times or more. The genes are TRBV7-9 and TRBJ2-2; D unresolved. The CDR3 extends over 17 amino acids. From germline, CDR1 is SEHNR and CDR2 FQNEAQ (reference sequence). Trimming removed 3 bases from V and 4 bases from J, with 18 bases in between. As DNA, the CDR3 is TGTGCCAGCAGCTTCCCCTCGGGCAGTTATTTCACCGGGGAGCTGTTTTTT. Its translation: CASSFPSGSYFTGELFF.

This clonotype was detected ten times or more. The rearrangement uses TRBV9 and TRBJ2-3; 7 bases align to TRBD1. V lost 0 bases and J lost 3; bases outside the gene matches: 1. Germline-derived CDR1 and CDR2 are SGDLS and YYNGEE. CDR3 length equals 14 residues. CDR3 residues: CASSVEGATDTQYF. CDR3 nucleotides: TGTGCCAGCAGCGTAGAGGGGGCAACAGATACGCAGTATTTT.

This clonotype appeared a few times. The chain uses TRBV10-2 and TRBJ1-2, with TRBD1 matching 8 bases. The germline V gene encodes CDR1 WSHSY and CDR2 SAAADI. V shed 0 bases, J shed 5 bases, and the junction held 5 bases outside the gene matches. The CDR3 has 15 residues. CDR3 DNA: TGCGCCAGCAGTGAGTCTTCAGGACAGGGATATGGCTACACCTTC. It translates to CASSESSGQGYGYTF.

This clonotype was seen at least ten times. V gene TRBV6-5 combines with J gene TRBJ1-2, with 7 bases aligning to TRBD1. CDR1 and CDR2 from the germline V gene are MNHEY and SVGAGI. Germline trimming cut 5 bases from V and 5 bases from J; bases unmatched to any gene: 2. This CDR3 is built from 12 residues. The CDR3, as DNA: TGTGCCAGCAGTCGGGACAGATATGGCTACACCTTC. Its protein product is CASSRDRYGYTF.

This clonotype was detected many times. The chain has TRBV5-1 and TRBJ2-2, with TRBD2 identical over 12 bases. This CDR3 spans 16 amino acids. Germline V gene data show CDR1 as SGHRS and CDR2 as YFSETQ. Trimming took 6 bases from V and 7 from J; bases not matched to a gene: 10. CDR3 amino acids: CASTGLAGIDGGELFF. The CDR3 nucleotides read TGCGCCAGCACCGGACTAGCGGGAATCGATGGCGGGGAGCTGTTTTTT.

The table lists this clonotype with many counts. A read error may account for a junction end that differs from germline. The V and J genes are TRBV4-3 and TRBJ1-6; weak D call: TRBD1 (6 bases). The CDR3 runs to 17 residues. CDR1 and CDR2 from the germline V gene are LGHNA and YSLEER. CDR3 sequence (DNA): TGCGCCAGCAGCCAAGACTACGGCGGACAGCCAAATTCACCCCTCAACTTT. Protein sequence: CASSQDYGGQPNSPLNF.

This clonotype was picked up many times. The genes are TRBV5-1 and TRBJ1-1; no reliable D call. Looked up from germline, CDR1 is SGHRS and CDR2 is YFSETQ. The CDR3 contains 15 residues. V was shortened by 4 bases and J by 6 bases, with 19 bases between the two germline ends. The CDR3 sequence is CASSPSTGGLAEAFF. The CDR3 nucleotides are TGCGCCAGCAGCCCCTCCACGGGCGGTCTCGCTGAAGCTTTCTTT.

This clonotype was observed many times. This rearrangement joins TRBV7-2 to TRBJ2-7, with 10 bases matching TRBD1. Germline trimming cut 6 bases from V and 0 bases from J; bases unmatched to any gene: 2. The CDR3 consists of 14 residues. The germline gives CDR1 SGHTA, CDR2 FQGNSA. CDR3 protein: CASSGQGVSYEQYF. The CDR3 DNA reads as TGTGCCAGCAGTGGACAGGGGGTCTCCTACGAGCAGTACTTC.

The gene calls are TRBV5-1 and TRBJ1-1; D might be TRBD1 (6 bases). This CDR3 comprises 14 residues. V gave up 3 bases and J gave up 7 bases, with 16 bases separating them. Per the germline V gene, CDR1 is SGHRS and CDR2 is YFSETQ. The CDR3 DNA is TGCGCCAGCAGCTCCGTTCAGGGGCCTGGTGAAGCTTTCTTT. Protein product: CASSSVQGPGEAFF. Supplemented by reference TRBV5-1 and TRBJ1-1, the full variable domain reads KAGVTQTPRYLIKTRGQQVTLSCSPISGHRSVSWYQQTPGQGLQFLFEYFSETQRNKGNFPGRFSGRQFSNSRSEMNVSTLELGDSALYLCASSSVQGPGEAFFGQGTRLTVV.

This clonotype has a count of ten or more. V usage is TRBV2 and J usage is TRBJ1-6, with D hard to call. The length of the CDR3 is 14 residues. The germline V gene has CDR1 SNHLY and CDR2 FYNNEI. Trimming shortened V by 6 bases and J by 0 bases, and 6 bases separated the two germline ends. The CDR3 DNA reads as TGTGCCAGCAGCCAGAGCTCCTATAATTCACCCCTCCACTTT. Translating gives CASSQSSYNSPLHF.

This clonotype was seen at least ten times. V is TRBV25-1 and J is TRBJ2-5; 9 bases are shared with TRBD1. This CDR3 region has 16 residues. Germline V gives CDR1 MGHDK, CDR2 SYGVNS. With V trimmed by 6 bases and J by 1 base, 9 bases remained unmatched. The CDR3: CASSEGQGGVQETQYF. CDR3 sequence (DNA): TGTGCCAGCAGCGAGGGACAGGGAGGGGTCCAAGAGACCCAGTACTTC.

This clonotype was counted ten times or more. The rearrangement uses TRBV6-6 and TRBJ1-2, with 8 bases lining up with TRBD1. V lost 2 bases, J lost 2 bases, and 16 bases stayed unmatched. Germline V gene data show CDR1 as MNHNY and CDR2 as SVGAGI (reference sequence). CDR3 length: 19 amino acids. This CDR3 reads CASSYATLGQGVGNYGYTF. The CDR3 nucleotides are TGTGCCAGCAGTTACGCGACGCTTGGACAGGGAGTAGGGAACTATGGCTACACCTTC.

This clonotype was counted at least ten times. The chain links TRBV20-1 to TRBJ1-5; D remains unclear. The CDR3 loop spans 12 amino acids. The germline CDR1 and CDR2 sequences are DFQATT and SNEGSKA (reference sequence). Trimming stripped 1 base from V and 2 bases from J, with 3 bases between. The CDR3 DNA sequence: TGCAGTGCTAGAGGGGGCAATCAGCCCCAGCATTTT. It specifies CSARGGNQPQHF.

This clonotype was observed at least ten times. The genes are TRBV5-1 and TRBJ1-1; 10 bases map to TRBD1. V shed 6 bases, J shed 5 bases, and the junction held 4 bases outside the gene matches. The CDR3 has 13 residues. Germline lookup yields CDR1 SGHRS and CDR2 YFSETQ. The CDR3 DNA reads TGCGCCAGCAACGACAGGGGGCTGACTGAAGCTTTCTTT. This sequence encodes CASNDRGLTEAFF.

Turning to this clonotype: Mismatch with germline at one junction end may stem from a read error. The chain employs TRBV10-2 and TRBJ1-5; perhaps TRBD1 as D (5 bases). Germline CDR1 reads WSHSY; CDR2 reads SAAADI. The CDR3 is 13 amino acids. The CDR3: CASSDRVFQPQNF. The CDR3 bases are TGCGCCAGCAGTGACAGGGTCTTCCAGCCCCAGAATTTT.

This clonotype was counted only a few times. The chain uses TRBV5-1 and TRBJ2-1; D tentatively reads TRBD1 or TRBD2 (5 bases each). V lost 4 bases and J lost 9, with 17 bases in between. CDR3 length equals 14 residues. Germline-derived CDR1 and CDR2 are SGHRS and YFSETQ. CDR3 residues: CASSAGAAGGEQFF. CDR3 bases: TGCGCCAGCAGCGCCGGGGCCGCCGGTGGTGAGCAGTTCTTC.

This clonotype has a count of ten or more. V usage is TRBV7-9 and J usage is TRBJ2-3; D is unresolved. Germline V gene data show CDR1 as SEHNR and CDR2 as FQNEAQ (reference sequence). The CDR3 sequence is 15 residues long. V lost 1 base and J lost 4, with 12 bases in between. Written as DNA, the CDR3 is TGTGCCAGCAGCTTAGGAGTTGGGCTCGCAGATACGCAGTATTTT. Translation gives CASSLGVGLADTQYF.